The rows below give T cell receptor beta chains drawn from one sample of a study of T cell responses to AZD1222 COVID-19 vaccine. Assay used: immunoSEQ multiplex PCR; TCRdb lists only in-frame clones, some missing. Here the sample spans some 96,000 clones, around 87% being singletons. The specimen was peripheral blood, collected on day 0 of MenACWY control vaccination. These TCRs come from an adult in good health. Each CDR3 is given with its conserved first and last residue. D genes are given only for firm matches. Size tells how often a clone was seen (once, few, many) or the class of an expanded clone, and some rows leave it out.

J: TRBJ1-2; D: NA; V: TRBV15; size: NA; CDR3: CATSYAAGRGYTF; DNA: TGTGCCACCAGCTATGCGGCAGGGCGCGGCTACACCTTC
J: TRBJ2-2; D: NA; V: TRBV9; size: NA; CDR3: CASSVQGSGELFF; DNA: TGTGCCAGCAGCGTACAGGGATCCGGGGAGCTGTTTTTT
J: TRBJ2-7; D: NA; V: TRBV27; size: NA; CDR3: CASGIGGTGEQYF; DNA: TGTGCCAGCGGGATTGGGGGGACGGGCGAGCAGTACTTC
J: TRBJ2-3; D: NA; V: TRBV5-1; size: NA; CDR3: CASSFQGDTQYF; DNA: TGCGCCAGCAGCTTCCAAGGGGATACGCAGTATTTT
J: TRBJ2-2; D: NA; V: TRBV10-3; size: NA; CDR3: CAISESGANTGELFF; DNA: TGTGCCATCAGTGAGAGTGGAGCGAACACCGGGGAGCTGTTTTTT
J: TRBJ1-5; D: NA; V: TRBV5-1; size: NA; CDR3: CASSLGSGNQPQHF; DNA: TGCGCCAGCAGCTTGGGTTCTGGCAATCAGCCCCAGCATTTT
J: TRBJ2-1; D: NA; V: TRBV11-2; size: NA; CDR3: CASSLGGGHSYNEQFF; DNA: TGTGCCAGCAGCTTAGGCGGGGGCCACTCCTACAATGAGCAGTTCTTC
J: TRBJ2-2; D: TRBD1; V: TRBV27; size: NA; CDR3: CASSPRQGETGELFF; DNA: TGTGCCAGCAGCCCTAGACAGGGAGAGACCGGGGAGCTGTTTTTT
J: TRBJ2-7; D: NA; V: TRBV6-6; size: NA; CDR3: CASSSNRDSYEQYF; DNA: TGTGCCAGCAGTTCAAACAGGGACTCCTACGAGCAGTACTTC
J: TRBJ1-3; D: NA; V: TRBV5-1; size: NA; CDR3: CASHEGFSGNTIYF; DNA: TGCGCCTCCCATGAGGGCTTCTCTGGAAACACCATATATTTT
J: TRBJ2-7; D: TRBD1; V: TRBV12-3/TRBV12-4; size: NA; CDR3: CASIRTGFGEQYF; DNA: TGTGCCAGCATCAGGACAGGGTTCGGCGAGCAGTACTTC
J: TRBJ1-6; D: TRBD1; V: TRBV18; size: NA; CDR3: CASSPLEGAGSPLHF; DNA: TGTGCCAGCTCCCCGTTAGAGGGGGCCGGTTCACCCCTCCACTTT
J: TRBJ2-5; D: TRBD1; V: TRBV19; size: NA; CDR3: CASSIGPGGGETQYF; DNA: TGTGCCAGTAGTATTGGGCCAGGGGGCGGCGAGACCCAGTACTTC
J: TRBJ1-1; D: TRBD1; V: TRBV11-2; size: NA; CDR3: CASSPRTGSNTEAFF; DNA: TGTGCCAGCAGCCCGAGGACAGGGTCGAACACTGAAGCTTTCTTT
J: TRBJ1-2; D: TRBD1; V: TRBV20-1; size: few; CDR3: CSASTGTGADYGYTF; DNA: TGCAGTGCTAGTACCGGGACAGGGGCGGACTATGGCTACACCTTC
J: TRBJ1-4; D: NA; V: TRBV28; size: NA; CDR3: CASITGEGLNEKLFF; DNA: TGTGCCAGCATTACTGGGGAGGGGCTTAATGAAAAACTGTTTTTT
J: TRBJ2-3; D: NA; V: TRBV19; size: NA; CDR3: CASSIDQKDTQYF; DNA: TGTGCCAGTAGTATAGATCAGAAGGATACGCAGTATTTT
J: TRBJ2-1; D: TRBD1; V: TRBV5-4; size: NA; CDR3: CASSPGQGQNSYNEQFF; DNA: TGTGCCAGCAGCCCAGGACAGGGTCAAAACTCCTACAATGAGCAGTTCTTC
J: TRBJ1-2; D: NA; V: TRBV29-1; size: once; CDR3: CSVDGGNYGYTF; DNA: TGCAGCGTTGATGGGGGAAACTATGGCTACACCTTC
J: TRBJ2-2; D: NA; V: TRBV19; size: NA; CDR3: CASSIWRQRNTGELFF; DNA: TGTGCCAGTAGTATTTGGAGACAGAGGAACACCGGGGAGCTGTTTTTT
J: TRBJ2-3; D: NA; V: TRBV9; size: NA; CDR3: CASKGELADTQYF; DNA: TGTGCCAGCAAGGGGGAGTTGGCGGATACGCAGTATTTT
J: TRBJ1-1; D: NA; V: TRBV2; size: NA; CDR3: CASSEDDVPHEAFF; DNA: TGTGCCAGCAGTGAAGACGACGTACCCCATGAAGCTTTCTTT
J: TRBJ2-3; D: TRBD2; V: TRBV7-2; size: NA; CDR3: CASSLGYSGITDTQYF; DNA: TGTGCCAGCAGCTTGGGATACAGCGGGATCACAGATACGCAGTATTTT
J: TRBJ1-3; D: NA; V: TRBV19; size: NA; CDR3: CASSIGPSGIYF; DNA: TGTGCCAGTAGTATTGGCCCTTCGGGCATATATTTT
J: TRBJ2-1; D: NA; V: TRBV11-2; size: NA; CDR3: CASTPAAGRGQFF; DNA: TGTGCCAGCACCCCCGCCGCGGGCCGGGGGCAGTTCTTC
J: TRBJ1-4; D: NA; V: TRBV6-5; size: NA; CDR3: CASSYFVGEKLFF; DNA: TGTGCCAGCAGTTACTTTGTCGGCGAAAAACTGTTTTTT
J: TRBJ2-1; D: NA; V: TRBV14; size: NA; CDR3: CASRTANADEQFF; DNA: TGTGCCAGCAGGACTGCGAATGCGGATGAGCAGTTCTTC
J: TRBJ1-2; D: NA; V: TRBV7-8; size: NA; CDR3: CASSLGQSYGYTF; DNA: TGTGCCAGCAGCTTAGGACAGTCCTATGGCTACACCTTC
J: TRBJ2-3; D: NA; V: TRBV5-4; size: NA; CDR3: CASSRDPIPSTDTQYF; DNA: TGTGCCAGCAGTCGAGACCCAATTCCTAGCACAGATACGCAGTATTTT
J: TRBJ2-7; D: NA; V: TRBV21-1; size: NA; CDR3: CASSKVLTGTYEQYF; DNA: TGTGCCAGCAGCAAAGTGTTAACAGGGACCTACGAGCAGTACTTC
J: TRBJ2-3; D: TRBD2; V: TRBV28; size: NA; CDR3: CASRPWTSGTDTQYF; DNA: TGTGCCAGCCGCCCGTGGACTAGCGGCACAGATACGCAGTATTTT
J: TRBJ1-2; D: NA; V: TRBV27; size: NA; CDR3: CASSAKPAGAGYGYTF; DNA: TGTGCCAGCAGTGCAAAACCCGCGGGGGCCGGCTATGGCTACACCTTC
J: TRBJ2-3; D: TRBD2; V: TRBV2; size: NA; CDR3: CASSRLAGTDTQYF; DNA: TGTGCCAGCAGCCGACTAGCGGGCACAGATACGCAGTATTTT
J: TRBJ2-1; D: NA; V: TRBV29-1; size: once; CDR3: CSVEGGQSRGEQFF; DNA: TGCAGCGTTGAAGGCGGGCAGTCGCGCGGGGAGCAGTTCTTC
J: TRBJ1-1; D: TRBD1; V: TRBV28; size: NA; CDR3: CASRRTGNNIDTEAFF; DNA: TGTGCCAGCAGGAGGACAGGGAATAATATCGACACTGAAGCTTTCTTT
J: TRBJ2-3; D: NA; V: TRBV5-6; size: NA; CDR3: CASSLVVGDTQYF; DNA: TGTGCCAGCAGCTTGGTCGTTGGAGATACGCAGTATTTT
J: TRBJ2-7; D: TRBD2; V: TRBV5-1; size: NA; CDR3: CASSLGPLAGKGEQYF; DNA: TGCGCCAGCAGCTTGGGACCCCTAGCGGGAAAGGGCGAGCAGTACTTC
J: TRBJ1-6; D: NA; V: TRBV10-3; size: NA; CDR3: CAISEIYNSPLHF; DNA: TGTGCCATCAGTGAGATATATAATTCACCCCTCCACTTT
J: TRBJ1-2; D: NA; V: TRBV6-5; size: NA; CDR3: CASSPWQGYGYTF; DNA: TGTGCCAGCAGTCCCTGGCAAGGCTATGGCTACACCTTC
J: TRBJ1-3; D: NA; V: TRBV28; size: NA; CDR3: CASSERQASIYF; DNA: TGTGCCAGCAGTGAACGACAGGCGTCCATATATTTT
J: TRBJ2-1; D: NA; V: TRBV6-6; size: NA; CDR3: CASSYSRQASYNEQFF; DNA: TGTGCCAGCAGTTACTCGAGACAGGCCTCCTACAATGAGCAGTTCTTC
J: TRBJ2-6; D: NA; V: TRBV13; size: NA; CDR3: CASSSDSRGEAGANVLTF; DNA: TGTGCCAGCAGCTCAGACTCCAGGGGAGAGGCTGGGGCCAACGTCCTGACTTTC
J: TRBJ2-1; D: TRBD2; V: TRBV4-3; size: once; CDR3: CASSPQAGDYNEQFF; DNA: TGCGCCAGCAGCCCCCAAGCGGGAGACTACAATGAGCAGTTCTTC
J: TRBJ1-3; D: NA; V: TRBV9; size: NA; CDR3: CASSVDPEGNTIYF; DNA: TGTGCCAGCAGCGTAGACCCAGAAGGAAACACCATATATTTT
J: TRBJ2-7; D: NA; V: TRBV5-1; size: NA; CDR3: CASSLSPGRGVHEQYF; DNA: TGCGCCAGCAGCTTGTCACCCGGCAGGGGTGTGCACGAGCAGTACTTC
J: TRBJ2-3; D: TRBD2; V: TRBV15; size: NA; CDR3: CATSRDQGGGASDTQYF; DNA: TGTGCCACCAGCAGAGATCAGGGCGGGGGGGCCTCAGATACGCAGTATTTT
J: TRBJ1-2; D: NA; V: TRBV28; size: NA; CDR3: CASSFGQDPSGYTF; DNA: TGTGCCAGCAGTTTCGGGCAGGACCCAAGCGGCTACACCTTC
J: TRBJ2-3; D: NA; V: TRBV14; size: NA; CDR3: CASSQDWGAGFTDTQYF; DNA: TGTGCCAGCAGCCAAGATTGGGGAGCGGGCTTCACAGATACGCAGTATTTT
J: TRBJ2-1; D: NA; V: TRBV30; size: NA; CDR3: CAWTLINEQFF; DNA: TGTGCCTGGACCCTGATCAATGAGCAGTTCTTC
J: TRBJ2-5; D: TRBD2; V: TRBV15; size: NA; CDR3: CATSTTSKRETQYF; DNA: TGTGCCACCAGCACGACTAGCAAGCGAGAGACCCAGTACTTC
J: TRBJ1-4; D: NA; V: TRBV18; size: once; CDR3: CASSPPTGPNEKLFF; DNA: TGTGCCAGCTCACCACCGACGGGTCCTAATGAAAAACTGTTTTTT
J: TRBJ1-5; D: NA; V: TRBV5-1; size: few; CDR3: CASSVQGLSNQPQHF; DNA: TGCGCCAGCAGCGTACAGGGTCTTAGCAATCAGCCCCAGCATTTT
J: TRBJ1-1; D: NA; V: TRBV5-4; size: NA; CDR3: CAFSGRNMNTEAFF; DNA: TGTGCTTTCAGCGGTCGAAACATGAACACTGAAGCTTTCTTT
J: TRBJ1-5; D: TRBD1; V: TRBV30; size: NA; CDR3: CAWSVRTGRNQPQHF; DNA: TGTGCCTGGAGTGTACGGACAGGGAGGAATCAGCCCCAGCATTTT
J: TRBJ2-3; D: NA; V: TRBV7-2; size: NA; CDR3: CASSPVGGSTDTQYF; DNA: TGTGCCAGCAGCCCCGTGGGGGGAAGCACAGATACGCAGTATTTT
J: TRBJ2-5; D: TRBD2; V: TRBV6-5; size: once; CDR3: CASSSGGETQYF; DNA: TGTGCCAGCAGTTCGGGGGGGGAGACCCAGTACTTC
J: TRBJ2-1; D: NA; V: TRBV5-6; size: few; CDR3: CASSFEGNEQFF; DNA: TGTGCCAGCAGCTTTGAAGGGAATGAGCAGTTCTTC